This T cell receptor beta chain was sequenced for a study of blood T cell repertoires in COVID-19. As for the study in general: The United States, Italy and Spain supplied acute and convalescent COVID-19 samples.

Per the original data handling: Using reference gene primer amplification, nucleated cell counts were estimated. The method was immunoSEQ multiplex PCR; TCRdb's version includes in-frame clones alone and lacks a portion of them. V, J and clone size are those of that table, while D and trimming were read from the DNA. Among some 400,000 clones listed, about four fifths were seen once. CDR3 length: 15 amino acids. Trimming took off 4 bases at V and 5 bases at J, with 15 bases between the two ends. In germline, CDR1 is SGHTS, CDR2 YDEGEE. The rearrangement links TRBV5-8 to TRBJ2-2; weak D call: TRBD1 (5 bases). The clonotype originates from a human donor with acute or convalescent COVID-19. The donor label of this sample is uncertain. Sequenced material: peripheral blood. CDR3 sequence: CASSRRLQVTGELFF. In DNA form, the CDR3 reads TGTGCCAGCAGCCGTCGATTACAGGTTACCGGGGAGCTGTTTTTT. Together with reference TRBV5-8 and TRBJ2-2, the CDR3 gives the full variable domain: EAGVTQSPTHLIKTRGQQATLRCSPISGHTSVYWYQQALGLGLQFLLWYDEGEERNRGNFPPRFSGRQFPNYSSELNVNALELEDSALYLCASSRRLQVTGELFFGEGSRLTVL.